This T cell receptor beta chain came from a study of read filtering for tumor transcriptome and immune sequencing. The CDR3 spans 13 residues. The V gene's germline CDR1 is SEHNR and CDR2 FQNEAQ (reference sequence). This clonotype showed up just once. A much bigger clone sits one base away, suggesting this may be a read error. From 350 to 500 ng of RNA, a library with molecular barcoded alpha/delta and beta/gamma adaptors was made. TCRdb re-called the reads with MiXCR, one entry per CDR3 protein. The profile shows 45,000 to 55,000 distinct CDR3 sequences, around a fifth of them singletons. The genes are TRBV7-9 and TRBJ2-7, with TRBD2 matching 7 bases. The sample comprised a population of CD138-negative cells sorted from bone marrow. The origin of this receptor is a donor at least 40 years old with multiple myeloma. The CDR3 reads CAGSGIYIYEQYF. The CDR3 coding sequence is TGTGCCGGCAGCGGGATCTATATCTACGAGCAGTACTTC.